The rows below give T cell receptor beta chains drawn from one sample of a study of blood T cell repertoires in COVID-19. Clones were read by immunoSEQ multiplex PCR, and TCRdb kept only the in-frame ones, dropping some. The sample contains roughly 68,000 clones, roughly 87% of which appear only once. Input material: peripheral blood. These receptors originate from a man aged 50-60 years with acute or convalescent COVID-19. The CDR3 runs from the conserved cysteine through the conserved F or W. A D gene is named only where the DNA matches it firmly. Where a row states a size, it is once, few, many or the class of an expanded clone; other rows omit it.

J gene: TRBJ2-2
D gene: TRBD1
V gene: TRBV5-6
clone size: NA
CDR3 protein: CASRTGTGSGELFF
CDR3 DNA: TGTGCCAGCAGAACCGGGACAGGGTCCGGGGAGCTGTTTTTT

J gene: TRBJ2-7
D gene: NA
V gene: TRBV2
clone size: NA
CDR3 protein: CASSEARPSSYEQYF
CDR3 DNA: TGTGCCAGCAGTGAAGCCCGGCCTAGCTCCTACGAGCAGTACTTC

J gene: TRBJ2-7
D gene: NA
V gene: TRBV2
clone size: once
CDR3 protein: CASSGTFRERDEQYF
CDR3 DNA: TGTGCCAGCAGTGGGACCTTTCGGGAACGAGACGAGCAGTACTTC

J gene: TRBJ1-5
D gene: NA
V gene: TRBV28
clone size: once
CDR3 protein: CASSFSRDSNQPQHF
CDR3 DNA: TGTGCCAGCAGTTTCAGCAGGGATAGCAATCAGCCCCAGCATTTT

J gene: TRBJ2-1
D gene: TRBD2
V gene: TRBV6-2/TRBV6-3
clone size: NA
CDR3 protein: CASSYGTSSYNEQFF
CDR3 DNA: TGTGCCAGCAGTTACGGGACTAGCAGCTACAATGAGCAGTTCTTC

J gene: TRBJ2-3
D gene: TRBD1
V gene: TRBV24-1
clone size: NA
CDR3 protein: CATSDGDRVSTDTQYF
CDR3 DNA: TGTGCCACCAGTGATGGGGACAGGGTAAGCACAGATACGCAGTATTTT

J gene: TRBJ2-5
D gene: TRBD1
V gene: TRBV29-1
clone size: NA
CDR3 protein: CSTRQDRARETQYF
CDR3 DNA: TGCAGCACTAGACAGGACAGGGCGAGGGAGACCCAGTACTTC

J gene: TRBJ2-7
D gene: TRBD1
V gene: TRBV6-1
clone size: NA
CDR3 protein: CASSEPGQGAYEQYF
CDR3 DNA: TGTGCCAGCAGTGAACCAGGACAGGGCGCCTACGAGCAGTACTTC

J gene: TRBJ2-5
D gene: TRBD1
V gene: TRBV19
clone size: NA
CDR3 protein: CASSTRTGYRGTQYF
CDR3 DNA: TGTGCCAGTAGTACGAGGACAGGGTATAGGGGGACCCAGTACTTC

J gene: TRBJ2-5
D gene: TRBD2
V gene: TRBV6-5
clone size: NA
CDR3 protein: CAIGLAGGRETQYF
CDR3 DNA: TGTGCCATCGGACTAGCGGGGGGGCGGGAGACCCAGTACTTC

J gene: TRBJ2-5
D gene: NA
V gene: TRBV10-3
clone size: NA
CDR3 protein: CAISESRRGTGGETQYF
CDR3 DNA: TGTGCCATCAGTGAGTCGCGGAGGGGAACTGGGGGAGAGACCCAGTACTTC

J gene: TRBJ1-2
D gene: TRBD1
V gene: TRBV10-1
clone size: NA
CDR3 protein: CASSNATGNNYGYTF
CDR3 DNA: TGCGCCAGCAGTAACGCGACAGGGAATAACTATGGCTACACCTTC

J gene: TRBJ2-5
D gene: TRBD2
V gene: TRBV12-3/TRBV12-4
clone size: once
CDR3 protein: CASSLISGGQYF
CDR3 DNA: TGTGCCAGCAGTTTAATTAGCGGGGGCCAGTACTTC

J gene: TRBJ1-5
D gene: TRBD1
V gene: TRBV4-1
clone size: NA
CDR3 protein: CASSQRQGGNQPQHF
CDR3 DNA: TGCGCCAGCAGCCAGAGACAGGGGGGCAATCAGCCCCAGCATTTT

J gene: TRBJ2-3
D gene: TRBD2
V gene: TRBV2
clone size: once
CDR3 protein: CASSPPLAGGTDTQYF
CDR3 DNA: TGTGCCAGCAGTCCCCCTTTAGCGGGGGGCACAGATACGCAGTATTTT

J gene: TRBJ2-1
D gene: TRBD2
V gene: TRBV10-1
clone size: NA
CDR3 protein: CASSDPGTSGHNEQFF
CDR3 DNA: TGCGCCAGCAGTGATCCCGGGACTAGCGGTCACAATGAGCAGTTCTTC

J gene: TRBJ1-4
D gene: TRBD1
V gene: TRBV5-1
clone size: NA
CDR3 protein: CASSSTGETTNEKLFF
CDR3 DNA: TGCGCCAGCAGCTCGACAGGGGAAACAACTAATGAAAAACTGTTTTTT

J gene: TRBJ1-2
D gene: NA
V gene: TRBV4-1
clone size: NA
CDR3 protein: CASSPGHTYGYTF
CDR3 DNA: TGCGCCAGCAGCCCAGGACATACCTATGGCTACACCTTC

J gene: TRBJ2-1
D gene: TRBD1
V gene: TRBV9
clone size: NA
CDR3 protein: CASSNSRGSSYNEQFF
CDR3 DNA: TGTGCCAGCAGCAATTCCAGGGGGAGCTCCTACAATGAGCAGTTCTTC

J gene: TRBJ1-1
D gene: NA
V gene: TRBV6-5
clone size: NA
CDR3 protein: CASYRPGTEAFF
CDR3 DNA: TGTGCCAGCTACCGTCCAGGCACTGAAGCTTTCTTT

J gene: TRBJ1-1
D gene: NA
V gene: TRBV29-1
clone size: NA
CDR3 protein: CSAAAGRGTEAFF
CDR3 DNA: TGCAGCGCCGCCGCAGGGCGGGGCACTGAAGCTTTCTTT

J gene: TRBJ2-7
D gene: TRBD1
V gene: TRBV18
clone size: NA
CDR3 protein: CASSHPGQGAYEQYF
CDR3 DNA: TGTGCCAGCTCACACCCGGGACAGGGGGCCTACGAGCAGTACTTC

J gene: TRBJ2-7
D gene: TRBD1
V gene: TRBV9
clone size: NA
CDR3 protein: CASNSGGNEQYF
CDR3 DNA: TGTGCCAGCAACTCAGGGGGCAACGAGCAGTACTTC

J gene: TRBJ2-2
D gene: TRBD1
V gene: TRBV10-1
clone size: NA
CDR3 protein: CASSEGTGGWELFF
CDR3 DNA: TGCGCCAGCAGTGAAGGGACAGGGGGCTGGGAGCTGTTTTTT

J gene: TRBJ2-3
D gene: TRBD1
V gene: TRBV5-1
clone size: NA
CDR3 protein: CASSLEDRGTDTQYF
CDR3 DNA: TGCGCCAGCAGCTTGGAGGACAGGGGCACAGATACGCAGTATTTT